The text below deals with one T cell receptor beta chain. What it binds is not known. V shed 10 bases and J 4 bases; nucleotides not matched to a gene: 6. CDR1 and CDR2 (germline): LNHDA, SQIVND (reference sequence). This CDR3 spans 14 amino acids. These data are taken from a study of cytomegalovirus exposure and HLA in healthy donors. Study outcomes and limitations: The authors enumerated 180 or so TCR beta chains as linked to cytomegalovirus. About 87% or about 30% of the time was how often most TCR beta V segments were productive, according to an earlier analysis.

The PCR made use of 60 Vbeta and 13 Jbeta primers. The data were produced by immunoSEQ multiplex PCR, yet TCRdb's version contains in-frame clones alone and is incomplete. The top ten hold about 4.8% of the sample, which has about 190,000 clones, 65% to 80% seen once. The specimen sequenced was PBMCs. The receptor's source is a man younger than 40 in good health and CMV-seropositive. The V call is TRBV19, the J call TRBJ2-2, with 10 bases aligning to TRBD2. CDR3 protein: CATASGGGTGELFF. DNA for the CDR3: TGTGCCACCGCTAGCGGGGGCGGCACCGGGGAGCTGTTTTTT.